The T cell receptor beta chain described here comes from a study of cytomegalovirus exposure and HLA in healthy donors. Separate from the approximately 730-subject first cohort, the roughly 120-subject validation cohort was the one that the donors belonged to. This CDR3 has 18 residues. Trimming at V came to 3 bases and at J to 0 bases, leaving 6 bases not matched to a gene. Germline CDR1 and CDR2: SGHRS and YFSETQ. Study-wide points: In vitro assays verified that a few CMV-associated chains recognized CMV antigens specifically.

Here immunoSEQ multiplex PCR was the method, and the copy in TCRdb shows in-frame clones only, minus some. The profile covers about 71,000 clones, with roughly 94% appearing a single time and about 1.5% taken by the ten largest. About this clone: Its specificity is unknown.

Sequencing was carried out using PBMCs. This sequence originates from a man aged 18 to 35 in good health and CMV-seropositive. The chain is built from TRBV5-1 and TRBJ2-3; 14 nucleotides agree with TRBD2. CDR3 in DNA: TGCGCCAGCAGCTCCGGGACTAGCGGGAGTTCTAGCACAGATACGCAGTATTTT. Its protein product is CASSSGTSGSSSTDTQYF.